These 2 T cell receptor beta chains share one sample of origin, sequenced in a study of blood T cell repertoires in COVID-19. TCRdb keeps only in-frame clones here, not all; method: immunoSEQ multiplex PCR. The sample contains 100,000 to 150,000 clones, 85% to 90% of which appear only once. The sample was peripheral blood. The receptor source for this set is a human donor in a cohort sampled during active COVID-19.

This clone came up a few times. CDR3 nucleotides: TGTGCCAGCAGTTTATCAGGAGGACCCCTCCACTTT. Its protein is CASSLSGGPLHF. The V gene is TRBV28, the J gene TRBJ1-6, with no clear D. Germline V gene data show CDR1 as MDHEN and CDR2 as SYDVKM. This CDR3 is built from 12 residues. V lost 1 base, J lost 12 bases, and 7 bases lay in between.

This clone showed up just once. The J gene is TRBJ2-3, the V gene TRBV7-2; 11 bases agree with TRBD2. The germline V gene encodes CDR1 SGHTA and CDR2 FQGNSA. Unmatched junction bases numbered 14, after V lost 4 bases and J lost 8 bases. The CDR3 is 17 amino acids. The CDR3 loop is CASSSRPLLAGVGTQYF. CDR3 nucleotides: TGTGCCAGCAGCTCCCGGCCTTTACTAGCGGGAGTGGGTACGCAGTATTTT.